This T cell receptor (beta chain) stems from a study of blood T cell repertoires in COVID-19. On the study more broadly: Acute and convalescent COVID-19 samples came from the United States, Italy and Spain.

Source study methods: By means of reference gene primer amplification, nucleated cell counts were estimated. Assay: immunoSEQ multiplex PCR; the TCRdb copy retains only in-frame clones and omits some. That table furnishes V, J and clone size, whereas the DNA furnished D and trimming. Here the sample spans 150,000 to 160,000 clones, less than 95% being singletons. The sequencing input was peripheral blood. The TCR sequence derives from a man aged 45-65 years with acute or convalescent COVID-19.

The CDR3: CASRMAAPNTGELFF. The CDR3 DNA sequence: TGTGCCAGCAGGATGGCGGCACCTAACACCGGGGAGCTGTTTTTT. This sequence joins TRBV28 and TRBJ2-2, with unresolved D. CDR1 is MDHEN, CDR2 SYDVKM, per germline. The CDR3 extends over 15 amino acids. Trimming took off 6 bases at V and 2 bases at J, with 13 bases between the two ends.